This T cell receptor beta chain was documented in a study of T cells in Graves' hyperthyroidism and ophthalmopathy. The V and J ends lost 0 bases and 3 bases, in that order; junction bases with no gene match: 6. The CDR3 loop spans 17 amino acids. Germline-derived CDR1 and CDR2 are MNHEY and SVGEGT. Under 3 months was the duration of disease in ophthalmopathy patients, who also had a Clinical Activity Score of at least 3 and a NOSPECS grade of at least 4. This clonotype was picked up many times. Amplified TCR beta CDR3 regions came from RNA transcripts. The HTBI primer set served for first-round RT-PCR of the TCR CDR3. A single record per CDR3 protein comes from TCRdb applying MiXCR to the multiplex PCR reads. The data show hundreds of thousands of distinct CDR3 sequences, with less than 20% seen just once and 28% held by the top ten.

The chain uses TRBV6-2 or TRBV6-3 and TRBJ2-1; 9 nucleotides align to TRBD2. Sample: blood. The receptor was derived from a woman aged 18-29 years with Graves' ophthalmopathy. CDR3 amino acids: CASSYSKASGDYNEQFF. In DNA, the CDR3 is TGTGCCAGCAGTTACTCGAAGGCTAGCGGGGACTACAATGAGCAGTTCTTC.